This T cell receptor beta chain was sequenced in a study of blood T cell repertoires in COVID-19. Looking at the study overall: Specimens from acute and convalescent COVID-19 originated in the United States, Italy and Spain. PBMCs, B-cell-depleted T cells, or T cells were the source of the cDNA or gDNA that made up the material.

The CDR3 is 13 amino acids. Per the germline V gene, CDR1 is SGHDT and CDR2 is YYEEEE. Deletions cut 0 bases from V and 1 base from J, with 5 bases between. In its sample, this clone was seen a few times. Study processing details: Reference gene primer amplification in the assay estimated nucleated cell counts. The protocol was immunoSEQ multiplex PCR, while the TCRdb copy is restricted to in-frame clones and leaves out a portion. V, J and clone size derive from that table, while D and trimming were established from the DNA sequence. This sample has more than 95,000 clones, with about four fifths found just once.

The chain carries TRBV5-6 and TRBJ2-7; D remains ambiguous. This sequence was found in a woman in her sixties or seventies with acute or convalescent COVID-19. Specimen: peripheral blood. CDR3 region: CASSLALSYEQYF. For the CDR3, the DNA is TGTGCCAGCAGCTTGGCTCTTTCCTACGAGCAGTACTTC.